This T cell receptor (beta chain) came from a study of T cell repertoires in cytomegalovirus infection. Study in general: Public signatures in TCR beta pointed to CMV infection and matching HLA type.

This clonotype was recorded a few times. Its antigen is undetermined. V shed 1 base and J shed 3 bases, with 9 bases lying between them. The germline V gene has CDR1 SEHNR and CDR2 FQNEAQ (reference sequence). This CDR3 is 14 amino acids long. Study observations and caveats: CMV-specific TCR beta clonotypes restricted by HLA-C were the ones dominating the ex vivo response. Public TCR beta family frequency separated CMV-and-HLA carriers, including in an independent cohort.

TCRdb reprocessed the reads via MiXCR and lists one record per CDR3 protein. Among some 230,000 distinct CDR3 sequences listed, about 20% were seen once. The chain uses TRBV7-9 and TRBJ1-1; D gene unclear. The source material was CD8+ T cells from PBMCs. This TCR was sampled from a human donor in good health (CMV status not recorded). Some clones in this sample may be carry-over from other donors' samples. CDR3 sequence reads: CASSLGGRDTEAFF. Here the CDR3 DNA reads TGTGCCAGCAGCTTAGGTGGGAGAGACACTGAAGCTTTCTTT.